Below are 19 T cell receptor beta chains sequenced from a single sample in a study of spatial heterogeneity in lung cancer. Noted time point: blood at routine non-recurrence follow-up after resection. MiXCR was run by TCRdb on the 5' RACE reads, yielding one entry per CDR3 protein. This sample has approximately 100,000 distinct CDR3 sequences, with just under 20% found just once. This sample comprised PBMCs, obtained at follow-up. The origin of the receptors is a male donor with early-stage non-small cell lung cancer.

This clonotype occurred a few times. V and J are TRBV28 and TRBJ2-7; TRBD1 agrees at 7 bases. J lost 1 base, V lost 5 bases, and 2 bases had no gene match. Germline values: CDR1 MDHEN, CDR2 SYDVKM. CDR3 length: 13 amino acids. The CDR3 loop reads CASSGGQSYEQYF. CDR3 DNA sequence: TGTGCCAGCAGTGGGGGACAGTCCTACGAGCAGTACTTC.

This clonotype occurred a few times. The chain links TRBV12-3 or TRBV12-4 to TRBJ1-1; a weak D match, TRBD1 (6 bases). The CDR3 is made up of 14 amino acids. Trimming took 6 bases from V and 4 from J, leaving 15 bases between them. CDR3 bases: TGTGCCAGCAGCTCCTATGGGGGCCCCACTGAAGCTTTCTTT. This translates into CASSSYGGPTEAFF.

This chain joins TRBV6-1 and TRBJ2-1; 8 positions agree with TRBD2. Germline CDR1 reads MNHNS; CDR2 reads SASEGT. The CDR3 sequence is 16 residues long. V dropped 2 bases and J dropped 6; count of bases not matched to a gene: 9. This CDR3 reads CASSESRASGFNEQFF. The CDR3 coding sequence is TGTGCCAGCAGTGAATCCAGGGCTAGCGGGTTCAATGAGCAGTTCTTC.

Written as DNA, the CDR3 is TGTGCCAGCAGTGCCTACGATACCGTGGGCACCGGGGAGCTGTTTTTT. It is translated as CASSAYDTVGTGELFF. This chain connects TRBV6-4 to TRBJ2-2, with unresolved D. The CDR3 has 16 amino acids. CDR1 MRHNA and CDR2 SNTAGT come from the germline V gene. Trimming removed 4 bases at V and 4 bases at J, with 16 bases between.

The V gene is TRBV6-1, the J gene TRBJ1-2, with D unclear. Trimming took 2 bases from V and 4 from J, leaving 8 bases between them. Germline CDR1 and CDR2: MNHNS and SASEGT. This CDR3 has 13 amino acids. CDR3: CASSESGPYGYTF. CDR3 nucleotides: TGTGCCAGCAGTGAATCGGGCCCCTATGGCTACACCTTC.

This clonotype was found once. This chain connects TRBV9 to TRBJ2-2, with D possibly TRBD1 on 6 matching bases. The germline CDR1 and CDR2 sequences are SGDLS and YYNGEE. Trimming stripped 3 bases from V and 2 bases from J, with 14 bases between. The CDR3 runs 16 residues. The CDR3 sequence is CASSETQGYNTGELFF. The CDR3 bases are TGTGCCAGCAGCGAGACACAGGGTTACAACACCGGGGAGCTGTTTTTT.

The chain carries TRBV25-1 and TRBJ1-3; tentatively, D is TRBD1 (5 bases). V was pared by 8 bases and J by 4 bases, with 12 bases between. The length of the CDR3 is 13 residues. Germline assignment: CDR1 MGHDK and CDR2 SYGVNS. The CDR3 nucleotides read TGTGCCAGCTCACGGGACCCGGGAAACACCATATATTTT. As protein: CASSRDPGNTIYF.

With respect to this clonotype: One end of the junction does not line up with germline, which may come from a read error. The chain recombines TRBV6-5 with TRBJ2-3; TRBD2 might be the D (6 bases). Germline CDR1 MNHEY, CDR2 SVGAGI. The CDR3 spans 14 residues. The CDR3 is CTSSEAGSTDTQYF. In DNA, the CDR3 is TGTACCAGCAGTGAAGCGGGCAGCACAGATACGCAGTATTTT.

The DNA for the CDR3 is TGTGCCATCAGTGACCCAGGAGGTGGTGGAGAGACCCAGTACTTC. Translation gives CAISDPGGGGETQYF. V is TRBV10-3 and J is TRBJ2-5; weak D call: TRBD2 (5 bases). The V end lost 3 bases, the J end lost 4 bases, and 15 bases lay between the germline ends. Germline assignment: CDR1 ENHRY and CDR2 SYGVKD. This CDR3 has 15 residues.

The CDR3 is CSAPGGSLAKNIQYF. The CDR3 nucleotides read TGCAGTGCCCCCGGGGGATCGCTAGCCAAAAACATTCAGTACTTC. The chain uses TRBV20-1 and TRBJ2-4; possible D gene TRBD2, 6 bases. Germline V gives CDR1 DFQATT, CDR2 SNEGSKA (reference sequence). The CDR3 consists of 15 residues. Deletions cut 6 bases from V and 0 bases from J, with 15 bases between.

This clonotype has a handful of counts. V gene TRBV24-1 combines with J gene TRBJ2-3, with 11 bases identical to TRBD2. V dropped 4 bases and J dropped 1; count of bases not matched to a gene: 3. The CDR3 has 16 residues. Germline V CDR1 and CDR2: KGHDR, SFDVKD. The DNA for the CDR3 is TGTGCCACCAGTGACGCTAGCGGGGGGCGCACAGATACGCAGTATTTT. Its protein product is CATSDASGGRTDTQYF.

This clonotype was found many times. The genes are TRBV6-6 and TRBJ2-3, with no clear D. The CDR3 is made up of 13 amino acids. Looked up from germline, CDR1 is MNHNY and CDR2 is SVGAGI (reference sequence). The germline V and J ends were trimmed by 0 bases and 4 bases, with 5 bases remaining between them. The CDR3, as DNA: TGTGCCAGCAGTTACTCGCGCCCAGATACGCAGTATTTT. It is translated as CASSYSRPDTQYF.

This clonotype turned up a few times. The chain employs TRBV7-3 and TRBJ1-1; no firm D call. The germline gives CDR1 SGHTA, CDR2 FQGTGA. The CDR3 spans 14 residues. The germline V and J ends were trimmed by 5 bases and 4 bases, with 14 bases remaining between them. The CDR3 is CASSPQGRGTEAFF. The CDR3 bases are TGTGCCAGCAGCCCCCAAGGACGGGGCACTGAAGCTTTCTTT.

The chain carries TRBV6-1 and TRBJ1-5; D not resolved. V was trimmed by 8 bases and J by 3 bases, leaving 14 bases between them. There are 14 residues in the CDR3. Germline V gives CDR1 MNHNS, CDR2 SASEGT. CDR3 protein: CASVVRVNNQPQHF. CDR3 nucleotides: TGTGCCAGCGTGGTAAGGGTGAACAATCAGCCCCAGCATTTT.

Concerning this clonotype: One junction end does not reproduce the germline sequence, and a read error may be involved. The chain links TRBV5-1 to TRBJ2-2, with TRBD1 as a possible D gene (5 bases). Germline V gene lookup returns CDR1 SGHRS and CDR2 YFSETQ. The CDR3 extends over 12 amino acids. CDR3 residues: CTSRVDTGELFF. CDR3 DNA sequence: TGCACCAGCAGGGTCGACACCGGGGAGCTGTTTTTT.

In its sample, this clonotype was seen a few times. The chain links TRBV29-1 to TRBJ2-7; TRBD2 matches at 7 bases. This CDR3 region has 15 residues. Looked up from germline, CDR1 is SQVTM and CDR2 is ANQGSEA. The V gene end was trimmed by 1 base and the J gene end by 4 bases; junction bases not matched to a gene: 10. CDR3 protein: CSVEGWRGAGYEQYF. The CDR3 DNA reads TGCAGCGTTGAAGGCTGGCGGGGAGCGGGGTACGAGCAGTACTTC.

A few counts support this clonotype. The chain couples TRBV18 to TRBJ1-2; D call uncertain. V lost 1 base, J lost 7 bases, and 19 bases lay in between. The CDR3 totals 16 residues. Germline CDR1 reads KGHSH; CDR2 reads LQKENI. DNA for the CDR3: TGTGCCAGCTCACCACGCCTCACATCCTCTCGTCCTGGCTACACCTTC. It codes for CASSPRLTSSRPGYTF.

This chain joins TRBV6-2 or TRBV6-3 and TRBJ2-2; TRBD1 or TRBD2 may be the D gene (5 bases each). Germline CDR1 reads MNHEY; CDR2 reads SVGEGT. V lost 4 bases to trimming and J lost 0 bases, with 15 bases between them. This CDR3 contains 17 residues. The CDR3 nucleotides are TGTGCCAGCAGTTCTGGGACGTCTACCCCGAACACCGGGGAGCTGTTTTTT. Encoded protein: CASSSGTSTPNTGELFF.

Many counts were recorded for this clonotype. V is TRBV5-1 and J is TRBJ1-1; D unclear. The germline gives CDR1 SGHRS, CDR2 YFSETQ. The CDR3 has 14 amino acids. V was trimmed by 0 bases and J by 2 bases, leaving 8 bases between them. CDR3 sequence: CASSLGSGNTEAFF. The CDR3 DNA sequence: TGCGCCAGCAGCTTGGGGTCTGGAAACACTGAAGCTTTCTTT. Using reference TRBV5-1 and TRBJ1-1 for the parts outside the CDR3, the full variable domain is KAGVTQTPRYLIKTRGQQVTLSCSPISGHRSVSWYQQTPGQGLQFLFEYFSETQRNKGNFPGRFSGRQFSNSRSEMNVSTLELGDSALYLCASSLGSGNTEAFFGQGTRLTVV.